This TCR beta chain was observed in a study of OX40 agonist ivuxolimab in advanced cancers. As for the study in general: Those treated in dose escalation had hepatocellular carcinoma, melanoma, renal cell cancer or head and neck cancer. Aged about 20 to 85 with a mean of approximately 57 years, they were around 79% male.

This clone has a single count. Autoimmune disease history or systemic immunosuppression disqualified patients. The assay was immunoSEQ multiplex PCR, and TCRdb's table has in-frame clones only and misses some. The repertoire includes fewer than 130,000 clones, approximately 89% of them detected once, and about 0.28% sits in the top ten. Unmatched junction bases numbered 4, after V lost 1 base and J lost 9 bases. This CDR3 comprises 13 residues. The germline V gene encodes CDR1 LGHNA and CDR2 YNFKEQ. The TCR originated in an adult with an advanced solid tumor such as melanoma, head and neck, liver or kidney cancer. Sequenced here: CD4+ or CD8+ T cells sorted from blood, sampled in a trial of the OX40 agonist ivuxolimab. The chain carries TRBV4-2 and TRBJ2-3; TRBD2 matches 7 bases. CDR3: CASSQGGGATQYF. As DNA, the CDR3 is TGTGCCAGCAGCCAAGGGGGGGGAGCCACGCAGTATTTT.